These T cell receptor beta chains were read from a single sample in a study of T cells after yellow fever vaccination. MiXCR, applied by TCRdb to the 5' RACE reads, yields one record per CDR3 protein. This sample has 350,000 to 550,000 distinct CDR3 sequences, with about 19% found just once. The sequencing here drew on PBMCs, taken before the yellow fever booster vaccination. These receptors were collected from a man in his late teens or twenties who received the YFV17D yellow fever vaccine. CDR3s include the opening cysteine and the closing phenylalanine or tryptophan. Each record gives: D gene, V gene, J gene, clone size, CDR3 DNA, CDR3 protein. The D gene is left open where the match is weak. Only some rows state a clone size, as once, few, many or a class for expanded clones.

-	TRBV11-1	TRBJ2-2	-	TGTGCCAGCAGCCTAGCGGTCCAGGGGACCGGGGAGCTGTTTTTT	CASSLAVQGTGELFF
-	TRBV6-2/TRBV6-3	TRBJ1-5	many	TGTGCCAGCAAAGGTTGGGGCCACGACAATCAGCCCCAGCATTTT	CASKGWGHDNQPQHF
-	TRBV6-2/TRBV6-3	TRBJ2-5	-	TGTGCCAGCAGTTCAGTGGGGACCCAGTACTTC	CASSSVGTQYF
-	TRBV4-1	TRBJ2-2	-	TGCGCCAGCAGCCAAGCGAACCTTATAGACACCGGGGAGCTGTTTTTT	CASSQANLIDTGELFF
-	TRBV20-1	TRBJ1-1	-	TGCAGTGCTAGAGACAGCATACTGGGGGCGGGCACTGAAGCTTTCTTT	CSARDSILGAGTEAFF
-	TRBV24-1	TRBJ2-3	-	TGTGCCACCAGCAACATAAGGGAGGCAGATACGCAGTATTTT	CATSNIREADTQYF
TRBD2	TRBV12-3/TRBV12-4	TRBJ2-1	many	TGTGCCAGCAGTTTGCAAGCGGGGGGGCCCCATGAGCAGTTCTTC	CASSLQAGGPHEQFF
-	TRBV18	TRBJ1-1	few	TGTGCCAGCTCACCGGGGGCCGACATGAACACTGAAGCTTTCTTT	CASSPGADMNTEAFF
-	TRBV4-3	TRBJ2-3	-	TGCGCCAGCAGCCACGACCCCTCACAGGGAGGGAAAAGCACAGATACGCAGTATTTT	CASSHDPSQGGKSTDTQYF
-	TRBV15	TRBJ1-1	few	TGTGCCACCAGCAACAGGGATCACACTGAAGCTTTCTTT	CATSNRDHTEAFF
TRBD1	TRBV15	TRBJ1-6	-	TGTGCCACCAGCAGAGGGGCCGGGACAGGAGAGTCACCCCTCCACTTT	CATSRGAGTGESPLHF
-	TRBV12-3/TRBV12-4	TRBJ2-2	few	TGTGCCAGCAGTTTAATCAACACCGGGGAGCTGTTTTTT	CASSLINTGELFF
TRBD1	TRBV4-3	TRBJ1-3	few	TGCGCCAGCAGCCACGATGACAGGGCCAACACCATATATTTT	CASSHDDRANTIYF
-	TRBV12-3/TRBV12-4	TRBJ2-3	many	TGTGCCAGCAGGGGGTCTAGTGCCGATACGCAGTATTTT	CASRGSSADTQYF
-	TRBV7-9	TRBJ1-5	few	TGTGCCAGCAGCCGAGGTGGGGGGTTGCGGAACCAGCATTTT	CASSRGGGLRNQHF
TRBD1	TRBV12-3/TRBV12-4	TRBJ1-6	few	TGTGCCAGCGGACGACAGGGTGTATCACCCCTCCACTTT	CASGRQGVSPLHF
-	TRBV4-2	TRBJ1-4	few	TGTGCCAGCAGCCAAGAGGGTCTGGGGCCTGCAACTAATGAAAAACTGTTTTTT	CASSQEGLGPATNEKLFF
-	TRBV11-2	TRBJ2-1	many	TGTGCCAGCAGCCATAGAGGGGGGCTGTCCTACAATGAGCAGTTCTTC	CASSHRGGLSYNEQFF
-	TRBV3-1	TRBJ1-1	few	TGTGCCAGCAGCCAAGGCACTCGGGGGGACACTGAAGCTTTCTTT	CASSQGTRGDTEAFF
-	TRBV6-5	TRBJ1-5	few	TGTGCCAGCAGTTACTCGCCAGGGTATACCCAGCATTTT	CASSYSPGYTQHF
TRBD2	TRBV3-1	TRBJ2-3	few	TGTGCCAGCAGCTTCTCTAGCGGGGGGGTTGGAGATACGCAGTATTTT	CASSFSSGGVGDTQYF
TRBD1	TRBV12-3/TRBV12-4	TRBJ1-4	few	TGTGCCAGCAGTTTCGGGACAGGGGAAGAAAAACTGTTTTTT	CASSFGTGEEKLFF
-	TRBV7-2	TRBJ2-5	-	TGTGCCAGCAGCCCGCAACTACAGCTACAACAAGAGACCCAGTACTTC	CASSPQLQLQQETQYF
-	TRBV30	TRBJ2-2	-	TGTGCCTGGGGGACACTCACCGGGGAGCTGTTTTTT	CAWGTLTGELFF
TRBD1	TRBV9	TRBJ2-4	-	TGTGCCAGCAGCGGAGCCCCGGGGGCAGGGGGCCTGGCCAAAAACATTCAGTACTTC	CASSGAPGAGGLAKNIQYF
-	TRBV4-3	TRBJ1-2	-	TGCGCCAGCAGCCCCGGGACCGACCCCTGGGGCTACACCTTC	CASSPGTDPWGYTF
-	TRBV7-2	TRBJ1-6	few	TGTGCCAGCAGCTCGGGGACGGTCTATAATTCACCCCTCCACTTT	CASSSGTVYNSPLHF
TRBD1	TRBV20-1	TRBJ1-2	-	TGCAGTGTTCCGACAGGGCTCTATGGCTACACCTTC	CSVPTGLYGYTF
TRBD1	TRBV9	TRBJ2-3	-	TGTGCCAGCAGCTCCAGGGGGACCTCACTAGATACGCAGTATTTT	CASSSRGTSLDTQYF
-	TRBV27	TRBJ1-1	-	TGTGCCAGCAGCCCCCTACCGGGGGTGAACACTGAAGCTTTCTTT	CASSPLPGVNTEAFF
TRBD1	TRBV4-3	TRBJ1-2	-	TGCGCCAGCAGCCGTGGGACAGTAAATAACTATGGCTACACCTTC	CASSRGTVNNYGYTF
-	TRBV4-3	TRBJ2-2	-	TGCGCCAGCAGCCAAGATGGCTCGGGGAACACCGGGGAGCTGTTTTTT	CASSQDGSGNTGELFF
-	TRBV5-5	TRBJ2-2	many	TGTGCCAGCAGCTCCCGGGGGACCCTTTCCACCGGGGAGCTGTTTTTT	CASSSRGTLSTGELFF
TRBD1	TRBV18	TRBJ1-4	-	TGTGCCAGCTCATCAGGGACAGGCGTTAATGAAAAACTGTTTTTT	CASSSGTGVNEKLFF
TRBD1	TRBV29-1	TRBJ1-2	-	TGCAGCGTCCCCGGGACAGGGAACGGCTACACCTTC	CSVPGTGNGYTF
-	TRBV5-1	TRBJ2-7	few	TGCGCCAGCAGCTTGGGATGGCGTTCCGAGCAGTACTTC	CASSLGWRSEQYF
-	TRBV5-1	TRBJ2-7	few	TGCGCCAGCAGCTTGGGGGGGCCCAACTACGAGCAGTACTTC	CASSLGGPNYEQYF
TRBD1	TRBV4-1	TRBJ1-2	few	TGCGCCAGCAGCCAAGATCCAGGGGGAAATGGCTACACCTTC	CASSQDPGGNGYTF
-	TRBV7-9	TRBJ2-3	-	TGTGCCAGCAGCTTCCCTCGTGGCGGTTCTAGCACAGATACGCAGTATTTT	CASSFPRGGSSTDTQYF
TRBD2	TRBV9	TRBJ2-2	-	TGTGCCAGCAGCGGGAAAGCGGGGGGAATCACCGGGGAGCTGTTTTTT	CASSGKAGGITGELFF
TRBD1	TRBV29-1	TRBJ2-3	-	TGCAGCGTTGAAAACAGGGGCGGAGATACGCAGTATTTT	CSVENRGGDTQYF
-	TRBV5-5	TRBJ2-3	-	TGTGCCAGCAGCTCCATGGGGAGGACAGACACAGATACGCAGTATTTT	CASSSMGRTDTDTQYF
-	TRBV19	TRBJ2-2	-	TGTGCCAGTAGTACCCCGGGACGGGGAGGACCCGGGGAGCTGTTTTTT	CASSTPGRGGPGELFF
-	TRBV7-2	TRBJ2-3	-	TGTGCCAGCAGCCTTCACAGGGGCACAGATACGCAGTATTTT	CASSLHRGTDTQYF
-	TRBV6-2/TRBV6-3	TRBJ2-3	-	TGTGCCAGCAGTTACGGACCCTCCGACGGGCAGTATTTT	CASSYGPSDGQYF
-	TRBV7-2	TRBJ2-1	-	TGTGCCAGCAGCCCCGGTAGAGGGGGGGGCATCTACAATGAGCAGTTCTTC	CASSPGRGGGIYNEQFF
TRBD1	TRBV20-1	TRBJ2-5	-	TGCAGTGCGAGGGACAGGGCCCCAGTGGGGACCCAGTACTTC	CSARDRAPVGTQYF
-	TRBV11-2	TRBJ2-3	-	TGTGCCAGCAGCGGCCGCAGGGTGGCGGATACGCAGTATTTT	CASSGRRVADTQYF
-	TRBV18	TRBJ2-5	-	TGTGCCAGCTCACCAGGGGTCATCTCCCAAGAGACCCAGTACTTC	CASSPGVISQETQYF
-	TRBV7-6	TRBJ2-3	once	TGTGCCAGCAGCAAACGGGTTAGCTTGGGCACAGATACGCAGTATTTT	CASSKRVSLGTDTQYF
-	TRBV5-1	TRBJ2-5	-	TGCGCCAGCAGCCAGACGGGACGGACGGAAGAGACCCAGTACTTC	CASSQTGRTEETQYF
TRBD2	TRBV9	TRBJ2-1	few	TGTGCCAGCAGCGCCCTAGCGGGGGGATACAATGAGCAGTTCTTC	CASSALAGGYNEQFF
TRBD2	TRBV6-2/TRBV6-3	TRBJ2-1	few	TGTGCCAGTGCTAGCGGGGGGGCACCTAATGAGCAGTTCTTC	CASASGGAPNEQFF
-	TRBV6-1	TRBJ1-1	-	TGTGCCAGCAGTGAAAGGGGGATCGGAAGGGACACTGAAGCTTTCTTT	CASSERGIGRDTEAFF
TRBD1	TRBV19	TRBJ1-5	-	TGTGCCACCCGGACAGGGGGGGGCATCGGGAGCAATCAGCCCCAGCATTTT	CATRTGGGIGSNQPQHF
TRBD1	TRBV7-9	TRBJ1-3	-	TGTGCCAGCAGCTTAGTTCGAGGCCAGGGGGTAATCACCATATATTTT	CASSLVRGQGVITIYF
-	TRBV7-9	TRBJ2-5	-	TGTGCCAGCGTCCGAAAAGAGACCCAGTACTTC	CASVRKETQYF
TRBD1	TRBV7-3	TRBJ1-2	many	TGTGCCAGCAGCACCGGGACAGGGGGCGGCTACACCTTC	CASSTGTGGGYTF
TRBD1	TRBV28	TRBJ1-5	many	TGTGCCAGCAGAGGACAGGGGGGACAGCCCCAGCATTTT	CASRGQGGQPQHF
TRBD2	TRBV10-3	TRBJ2-3	many	TGTGCCACCGACGGGGGGAAGAGCACAGATACGCAGTATTTT	CATDGGKSTDTQYF